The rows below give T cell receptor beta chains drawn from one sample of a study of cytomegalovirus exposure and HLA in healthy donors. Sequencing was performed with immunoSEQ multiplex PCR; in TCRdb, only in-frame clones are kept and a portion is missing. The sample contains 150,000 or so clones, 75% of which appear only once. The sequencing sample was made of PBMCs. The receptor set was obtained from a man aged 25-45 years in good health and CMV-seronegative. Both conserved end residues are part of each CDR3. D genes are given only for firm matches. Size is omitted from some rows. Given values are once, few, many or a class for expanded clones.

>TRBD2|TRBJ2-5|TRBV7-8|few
TGTGCCAGCAGCCTCGGACTAGCGGGGGACGAGACCCAGTACTTC
CASSLGLAGDETQYF
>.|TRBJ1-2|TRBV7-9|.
TGTGCCAGCAGCTTAACAATCGGGTCGGGGAATAGTGGCTACACCTTC
CASSLTIGSGNSGYTF
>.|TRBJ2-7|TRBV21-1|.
TGTGCCAGCAGCAAAGACGGTATGGAAGCGGTCAAACCTTTTTACGAGCAGTACTTC
CASSKDGMEAVKPFYEQYF
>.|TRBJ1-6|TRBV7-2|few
TGTGCCAGCAGCTTAGAACTTGGGACACGCTCACCCCTCCACTTT
CASSLELGTRSPLHF
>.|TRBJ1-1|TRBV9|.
TGTGCCAGCAGCGCCGACAGTTACACTGAAGCTTTCTTT
CASSADSYTEAFF
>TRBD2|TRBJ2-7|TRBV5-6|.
TGTGCCAGCAGCCCTAGCGGATTTCCGGGGGAGCAGTACTTC
CASSPSGFPGEQYF
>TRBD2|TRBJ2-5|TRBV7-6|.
TGTGCCAGCAGCCCTCACCTAGGGACTAGCGGGGGGGCCGGAGAGACCCAGTACTTC
CASSPHLGTSGGAGETQYF
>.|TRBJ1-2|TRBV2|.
TGTGCCAGCAGGGTACAGGGTAGCTGGCGTGGCTACACCTTC
CASRVQGSWRGYTF
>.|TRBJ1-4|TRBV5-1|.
TGCGCCAGCAGCTCCCTAGCAACTAATGAAAAACTGTTTTTT
CASSSLATNEKLFF
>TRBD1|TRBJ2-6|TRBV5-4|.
TGTGCCAGCAGCGGCCGGGACAGGGTGGTTGGGGCCAACGGCCTGACTTTC
CASSGRDRVVGANGLTF
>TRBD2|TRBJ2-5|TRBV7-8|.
TGTGCCAGCAGCTTTAATAGCGGGGAGGAGACCCAGTACTTC
CASSFNSGEETQYF
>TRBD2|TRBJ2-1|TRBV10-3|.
TGTGCCATCAGTTCAACCGGGACTAGCTTCGATGAGCAGTTCTTC
CAISSTGTSFDEQFF
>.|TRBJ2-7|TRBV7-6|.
TGTGCCAGCAGCCCAACTCCGGGACAATCCGACTACGAGCAGTACTTC
CASSPTPGQSDYEQYF
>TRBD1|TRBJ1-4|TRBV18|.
TGTGCCAGCTCCCGGACAGGGGAGGGTGAAAAACTGTTTTTT
CASSRTGEGEKLFF
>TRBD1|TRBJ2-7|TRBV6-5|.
TGTGCCAGCAGTACTAGGACAGGGACATACGAGCAGTACTTC
CASSTRTGTYEQYF
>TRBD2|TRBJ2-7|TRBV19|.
TGTGCCAGTAGTATCTCTGGGAGAGCAGGACTAGCGGGAGGGCCGGGCGAGCAGTACTTC
CASSISGRAGLAGGPGEQYF
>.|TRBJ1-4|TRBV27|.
TGTGCCAGCAGCCACCCCAGGGTTAATGAAAAACTGTTTTTT
CASSHPRVNEKLFF
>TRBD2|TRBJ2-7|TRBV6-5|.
TGTGCCAGCAGTTTTAGCGGGCCCTACGAGCAGTACTTC
CASSFSGPYEQYF
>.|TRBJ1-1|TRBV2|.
TGTGCCAGCAGTAGGGACACTACCACTGAAGCTTTCTTT
CASSRDTTTEAFF
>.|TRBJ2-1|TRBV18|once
TGTGCCAGCTCACAGGGGCGGGCAGCGGGCAATGAGCAGTTCTTC
CASSQGRAAGNEQFF
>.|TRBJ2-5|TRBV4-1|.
TGCGCCAGCAGTCAGGGTCGGGGGTTCCAAGAGACCCAGTACTTC
CASSQGRGFQETQYF
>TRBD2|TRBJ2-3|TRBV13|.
TGTGCCAGCAGCTCCCCTGGGGGAGCGGGGCGGGCAGATACGCAGTATTTT
CASSSPGGAGRADTQYF
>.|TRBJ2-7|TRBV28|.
TGTGCCAGCAGTTTCATTTCGCTAGCAGGCCCCTACGAGCAGTACTTC
CASSFISLAGPYEQYF
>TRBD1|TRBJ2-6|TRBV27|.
TGTGCCAGCAGTTCTACCTCGCAGGGGGTCTCTGGGGCCAACGTCCTGACTTTC
CASSSTSQGVSGANVLTF
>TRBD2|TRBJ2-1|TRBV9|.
TGTGCCAGCAGCGTACGAGGACTAGCGGAGTACAATGAGCAGTTCTTC
CASSVRGLAEYNEQFF
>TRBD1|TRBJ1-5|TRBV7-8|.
TGTGCCAGCAGCTTAGCCCGGACAGGGTGGGATCAGCCCCAGCATTTT
CASSLARTGWDQPQHF
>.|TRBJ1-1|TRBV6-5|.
TGTGCCAGCAGCATACAAAGTCTCGCTGAAGCTTTCTTT
CASSIQSLAEAFF
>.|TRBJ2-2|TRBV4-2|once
TGTGCCAGCAGTGGGGGCGGGAGTCGCACCGGGGAGCTGTTTTTT
CASSGGGSRTGELFF
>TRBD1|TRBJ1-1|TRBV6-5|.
TGTGCCAGCAGTTCAGGGGGGAGAACGAACACTGAAGCTTTCTTT
CASSSGGRTNTEAFF
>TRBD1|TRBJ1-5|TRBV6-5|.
TGTGCCAGCAGCATTGACAGGGGGAGCAATCAGCCCCAGCATTTT
CASSIDRGSNQPQHF
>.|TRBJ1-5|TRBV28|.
TGTGCCAGCGGCAGAGGGCTTGACAATCAGCCCCAGCATTTT
CASGRGLDNQPQHF
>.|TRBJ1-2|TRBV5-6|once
TGTGCCAGCAGCTTGCTAGAGACAGTGAGGCTTTATGGCTACACCTTC
CASSLLETVRLYGYTF
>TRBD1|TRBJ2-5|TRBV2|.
TGTGCCAGCAGGACAGGGGGCGAGGAGACCCGGTACTTC
CASRTGGEETRYF
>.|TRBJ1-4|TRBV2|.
TGTGTCTCCTCCGCTGGCTGGAAACTGTTTTTT
CVSSAGWKLFF
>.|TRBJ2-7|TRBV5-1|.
TGCGCCAGCAGCTTGGGGCGGTCCCCCTACGAGCAGTACTTC
CASSLGRSPYEQYF
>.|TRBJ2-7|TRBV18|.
TGTGCCAGCTCCATACGGCAGGTCTTGAGCTCCTACGAGCAGTACTTC
CASSIRQVLSSYEQYF
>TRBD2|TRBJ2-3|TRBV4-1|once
TGCGCCAGCAGCCAATATCCGAGCGGGGGGAACACAGATACGCAGTATTTT
CASSQYPSGGNTDTQYF
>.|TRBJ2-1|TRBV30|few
TGTGCCTGGAGCCCCGGGTACAATGAGCAGTTCTTC
CAWSPGYNEQFF
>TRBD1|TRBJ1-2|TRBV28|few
TGTGCCAGCAGCTCTCGGACAGGGCAGTATGGCTACACCTTC
CASSSRTGQYGYTF
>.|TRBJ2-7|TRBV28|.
TGTGCCAGCAGTTCAACCTCGACAAGATACTACGAGCAGTACTTC
CASSSTSTRYYEQYF
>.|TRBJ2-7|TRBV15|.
TGTGCCACCAGCAGAGTTGGGCACGAAGTTCCCGAGCAGTACTTC
CATSRVGHEVPEQYF
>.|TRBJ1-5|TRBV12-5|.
TGTGCTAGTGGTTCTGGCCATCAGCCCCAGCATTTT
CASGSGHQPQHF
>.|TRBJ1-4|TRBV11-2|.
TGTGCCAGCACTCCCGGGGGGGGCCCCTCGAATGAAAAACTGTTTTTT
CASTPGGGPSNEKLFF
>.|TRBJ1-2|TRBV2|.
TGTGCCAGCAGTGGATATGAAGGTTATAACTATGGCGACACCTTC
CASSGYEGYNYGDTF
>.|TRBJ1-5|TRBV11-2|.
TGTGCCAGCAGCTTATTTACCGGTAGCAATCAGCCCCAGCATTTT
CASSLFTGSNQPQHF
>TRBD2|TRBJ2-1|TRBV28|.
TGTGCCAGCAGTTTAGCGGGAGTTGGCAATGAGCAGTTCTTC
CASSLAGVGNEQFF
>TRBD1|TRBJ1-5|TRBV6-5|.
TGTGCCAGCAGTACCACGACAGGGGGCCGGCAGCCCCAGCATTTT
CASSTTTGGRQPQHF
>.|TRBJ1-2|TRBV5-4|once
TGTGCCAGCAGTGGCGTCTCGGGCTATGGCTACACCTTC
CASSGVSGYGYTF
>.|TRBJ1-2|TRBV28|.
TGTGCCAGCAGTTTAAACCCGGGAGGGGAGAATGGCTACACCTTC
CASSLNPGGENGYTF
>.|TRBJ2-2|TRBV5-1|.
TGCGCCAGCAGCTTGATGGCAGACACCGGGGAGCTGTTTTTT
CASSLMADTGELFF
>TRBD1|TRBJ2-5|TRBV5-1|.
TGCGCCAGCAGCTTTGGACAGGGCCGGGAGACCCAGTACTTC
CASSFGQGRETQYF
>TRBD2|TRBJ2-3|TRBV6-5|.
TGTGCCAGCAGTTACTCCGGACTAGCGGGAGTGGATACGCAGTATTTT
CASSYSGLAGVDTQYF